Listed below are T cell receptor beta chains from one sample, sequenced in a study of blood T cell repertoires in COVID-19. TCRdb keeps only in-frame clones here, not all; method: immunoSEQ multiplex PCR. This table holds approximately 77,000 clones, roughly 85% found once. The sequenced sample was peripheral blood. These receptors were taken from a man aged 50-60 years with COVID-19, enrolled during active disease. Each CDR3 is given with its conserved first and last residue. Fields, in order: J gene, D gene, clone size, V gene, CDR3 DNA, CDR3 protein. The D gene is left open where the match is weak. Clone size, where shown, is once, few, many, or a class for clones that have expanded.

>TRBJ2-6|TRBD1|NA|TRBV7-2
TGTGCCAGCAGCCTCCCACCTACGACAGGGTACGGGGCCAACGTCCTGACTTTC
CASSLPPTTGYGANVLTF
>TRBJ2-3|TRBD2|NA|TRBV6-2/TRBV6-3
TGTGCCAGCAGTCCCGAGGGGAGACTAGCGGGAGTCCCAGATACGCAGTATTTT
CASSPEGRLAGVPDTQYF
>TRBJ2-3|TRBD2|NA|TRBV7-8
TGTGCCAGCAGCTTGAGGGAGGGCCGCCTCGGGGATACGCAGTATTTT
CASSLREGRLGDTQYF
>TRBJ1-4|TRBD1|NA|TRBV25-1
TGTGCCAGCAGTGGGAGGACAGGGGACCTCGGGAAACTGTTTTTT
CASSGRTGDLGKLFF
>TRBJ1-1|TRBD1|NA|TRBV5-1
TGCGCCAGCAGCTTAAGACAGGGCAGATTGGCTGAAGCTTTCTTT
CASSLRQGRLAEAFF
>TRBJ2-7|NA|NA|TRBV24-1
TGTGCCACCAGTGATGGGCTGGGAGTAGGGCGCGAGCAGTACTTC
CATSDGLGVGREQYF
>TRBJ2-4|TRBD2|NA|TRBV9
TGTGCCAGCAGCCCTCCCGGTAGCGGGAGGGCGAACATTCAGTACTTC
CASSPPGSGRANIQYF
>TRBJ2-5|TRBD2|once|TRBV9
TGTGCCAGCAGAGCTAGCGGCCAAGAGACCCAGTACTTC
CASRASGQETQYF
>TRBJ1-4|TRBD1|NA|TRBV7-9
TGTGCCAGCAGCTTAGCAGGGCAGGGGGGTAATGAAAAACTGTTTTTT
CASSLAGQGGNEKLFF
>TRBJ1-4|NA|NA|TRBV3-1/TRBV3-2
TGTGCCAGCAGCCCCCGGGGGATGGGTAATGAAAAACTGTTTTTT
CASSPRGMGNEKLFF
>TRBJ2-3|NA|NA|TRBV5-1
TGCGCCAGCAGCTCATCCGGGACACAATCCGCAGGCACAGATACGCAGTATTTT
CASSSSGTQSAGTDTQYF
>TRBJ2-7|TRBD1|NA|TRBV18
TGTGCCAGCTCACTAGGGACAGGTCACCCCTACGAGCAGTACTTC
CASSLGTGHPYEQYF
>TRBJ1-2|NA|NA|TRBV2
TGTGCCAGCAGTGAATCTGTGAACTATGGCTACACCTTC
CASSESVNYGYTF
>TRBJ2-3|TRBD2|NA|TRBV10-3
TGTGCCATCAGTGACCGAGCGGGAACGGATACGCAGTATTTT
CAISDRAGTDTQYF